This T cell receptor (beta chain) derives from a study of cytomegalovirus exposure and HLA in healthy donors. General study results and limits: It was confirmed in vitro that a few of the CMV-associated chains were specific for CMV antigens.

With 60 Vbeta and 13 Jbeta primers, the PCR was carried out. Sequenced by immunoSEQ multiplex PCR; TCRdb stores in-frame clones only, minus some. This sample's clone table lists 150,000 to 250,000 clones. Comments on this clone: Its target is unknown.

The CDR3 loop spans 15 amino acids. In germline, CDR1 is SGHTS, CDR2 YDEGEE. Trimming shortened V by 0 bases and J by 5 bases, and 12 bases separated the two germline ends. Specimen: PBMCs. This chain joins TRBV5-8 and TRBJ1-3; no reliable D call. The source is a boy under 18 in good health and CMV-seronegative. The CDR3 here is CASSLVRKARNTIYF. For the CDR3, the DNA is TGTGCCAGCAGCTTGGTCAGGAAGGCTCGAAACACCATATATTTT.